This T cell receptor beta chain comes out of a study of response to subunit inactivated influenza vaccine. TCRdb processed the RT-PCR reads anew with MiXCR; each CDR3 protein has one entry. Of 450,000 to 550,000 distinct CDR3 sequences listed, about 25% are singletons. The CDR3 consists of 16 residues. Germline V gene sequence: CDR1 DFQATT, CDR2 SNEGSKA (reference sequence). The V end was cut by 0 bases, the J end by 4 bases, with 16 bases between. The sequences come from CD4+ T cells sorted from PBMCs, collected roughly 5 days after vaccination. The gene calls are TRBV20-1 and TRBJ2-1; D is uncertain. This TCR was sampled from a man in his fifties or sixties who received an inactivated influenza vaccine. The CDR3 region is CSARDGHSSSYNEQFF. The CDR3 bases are TGCAGTGCTAGAGATGGGCACAGCTCTTCATACAATGAGCAGTTCTTC.